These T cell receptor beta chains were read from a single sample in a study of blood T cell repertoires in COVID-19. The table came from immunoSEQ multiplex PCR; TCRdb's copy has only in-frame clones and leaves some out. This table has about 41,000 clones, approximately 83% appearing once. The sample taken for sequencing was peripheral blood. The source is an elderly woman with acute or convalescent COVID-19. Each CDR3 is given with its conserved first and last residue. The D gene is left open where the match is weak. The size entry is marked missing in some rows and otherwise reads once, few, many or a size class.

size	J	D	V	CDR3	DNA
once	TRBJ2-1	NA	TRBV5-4	CASSSTTGFSYNEQFF	TGTGCCAGCAGCTCGACGACAGGATTTTCATACAATGAGCAGTTCTTC
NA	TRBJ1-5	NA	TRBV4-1	CASSQDVGGPSNQPQHF	TGCGCCAGCAGCCAAGACGTGGGAGGCCCTAGCAATCAGCCCCAGCATTTT
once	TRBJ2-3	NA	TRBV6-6	CASSSWTGTDTQYF	TGTGCCAGCAGTTCCTGGACTGGTACAGATACGCAGTATTTT
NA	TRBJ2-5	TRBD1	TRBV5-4	CASSIDREGTQYF	TGTGCCAGCAGCATCGACAGGGAAGGGACCCAGTACTTC
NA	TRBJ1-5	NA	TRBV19	CASSDSGTFNQPQHF	TGTGCCAGTAGCGACTCCGGGACATTCAATCAGCCCCAGCATTTT
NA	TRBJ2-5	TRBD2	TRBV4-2	CASSQDLAVGLAGLDF	TGTGCCAGCAGCCAAGATTTGGCCGTGGGACTAGCGGGCCTCGACTTC
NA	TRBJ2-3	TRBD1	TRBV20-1	CSASKGALNTQYF	TGCAGTGCTAGTAAGGGGGCGTTAAATACGCAGTATTTT
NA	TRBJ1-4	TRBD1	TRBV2	CASSPPGTGEKLFF	TGTGCCAGCAGTCCTCCGGGGACAGGGGAAAAACTGTTTTTT
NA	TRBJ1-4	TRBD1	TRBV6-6	CASSPYLYSGTGNEKLFF	TGTGCCAGCAGTCCCTACCTTTATTCCGGGACAGGGAATGAAAAACTGTTTTTT
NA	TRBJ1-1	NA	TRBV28	CASSFIGGRNTEAFF	TGTGCCAGCAGTTTCATCGGGGGACGGAACACTGAAGCTTTCTTT
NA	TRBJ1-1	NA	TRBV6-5	CASRIPQEGEAFF	TGTGCCAGCCGAATTCCTCAGGAGGGGGAAGCTTTCTTT
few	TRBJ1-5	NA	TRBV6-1	CASSDSMPQHF	TGTGCCAGCAGTGATTCCATGCCCCAGCATTTT
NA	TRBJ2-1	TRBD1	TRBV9	CASSVATGGVGGNEQFF	TGTGCCAGCAGCGTAGCTACAGGGGGTGTCGGGGGAAATGAGCAGTTCTTC
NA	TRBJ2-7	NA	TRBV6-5	CASSKQDHSSYEQYF	TGTGCCAGCAGCAAACAGGACCATAGCTCCTACGAGCAGTACTTC
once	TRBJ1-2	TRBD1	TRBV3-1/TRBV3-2	CASSQQEGAYGYTF	TGTGCCAGCAGCCAGCAAGAGGGGGCCTATGGCTACACCTTC
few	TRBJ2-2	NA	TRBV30	CAWTITGLTGELFF	TGTGCCTGGACCATAACAGGCCTCACCGGGGAGCTGTTTTTT
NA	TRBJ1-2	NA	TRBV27	CASSSLGTRGYGYTF	TGTGCCAGCAGTTCCTTGGGGACAAGGGGCTATGGCTACACCTTC
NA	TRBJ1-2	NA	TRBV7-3	CASSLVSGYGYTF	TGTGCCAGCAGCCTCGTGTCAGGGTATGGCTACACCTTC
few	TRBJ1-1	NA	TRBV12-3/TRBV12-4	CASRAGRTEAFF	TGTGCCAGCAGGGCGGGTCGGACTGAAGCTTTCTTT
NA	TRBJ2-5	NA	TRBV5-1	CASSPLPGETQYF	TGCGCCAGCAGCCCCCTGCCAGGAGAGACCCAGTACTTC
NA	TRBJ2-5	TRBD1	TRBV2	CASMGTGQETQYF	TGTGCCAGCATGGGGACAGGCCAAGAGACCCAGTACTTC
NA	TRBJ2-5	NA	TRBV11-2	CASSLFTDHRETQYF	TGTGCCAGCAGCTTATTTACAGACCACCGAGAGACCCAGTACTTC
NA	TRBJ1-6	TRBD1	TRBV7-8	CASSSGTDNSPLHF	TGTGCCAGCAGTTCCGGGACAGATAATTCACCCCTCCACTTT
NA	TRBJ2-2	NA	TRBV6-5	CASRPGSPTGELFF	TGTGCCAGCAGGCCAGGTTCTCCGACCGGGGAGCTGTTTTTT
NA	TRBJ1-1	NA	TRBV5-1	CASRNDLNTEAFF	TGCGCCAGCAGGAACGACTTGAACACTGAAGCTTTCTTT
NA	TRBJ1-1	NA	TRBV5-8	CASSLPRTEAFF	TGTGCCAGCAGCTTACCCCGGACTGAAGCTTTCTTT
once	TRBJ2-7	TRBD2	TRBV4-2	CASSQEDGRQGPYEQYF	TGTGCCAGCAGCCAAGAGGACGGGAGGCAGGGTCCCTACGAGCAGTACTTC
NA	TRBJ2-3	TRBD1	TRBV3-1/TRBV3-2	CASSQMSQGADTQYF	TGTGCCAGCAGCCAAATGTCACAGGGGGCAGATACGCAGTATTTT
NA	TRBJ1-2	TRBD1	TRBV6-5	CASSDPGQGAYGYTF	TGTGCCAGCAGCGACCCGGGACAGGGGGCGTACGGCTACACCTTC
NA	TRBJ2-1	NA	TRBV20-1	CSASRGEQFF	TGCAGTGCGAGCCGGGGTGAGCAGTTCTTC
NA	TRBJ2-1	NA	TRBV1	CTSSQDRRAGAIGSYNEQFF	TGCACCAGCAGCCAAGATCGGCGGGCAGGGGCCATCGGTTCCTACAATGAGCAGTTCTTC
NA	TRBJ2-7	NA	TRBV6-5	CASSQTRRIQRQYF	TGTGCCAGCAGTCAAACCAGACGGATTCAGCGGCAGTACTTC
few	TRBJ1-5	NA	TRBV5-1	CASSFELLNQPQHF	TGCGCCAGCAGCTTTGAACTGCTCAATCAGCCCCAGCATTTT
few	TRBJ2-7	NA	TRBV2	CASSDRGYTYEQYF	TGTGCCAGCAGTGATAGGGGCTACACCTACGAGCAGTACTTC
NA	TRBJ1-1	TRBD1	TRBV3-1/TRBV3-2	CASSAGTGWTFF	TGTGCCAGCAGCGCCGGGACAGGGTGGACTTTCTTT
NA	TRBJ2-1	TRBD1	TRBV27	CASSVPGQYNEQFF	TGTGCCAGCAGCGTCCCGGGACAGTACAATGAGCAGTTCTTC
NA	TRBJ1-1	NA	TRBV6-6	CASSRTEGWTEAFF	TGTGCCAGCAGTCGGACAGAAGGTTGGACTGAAGCTTTCTTT
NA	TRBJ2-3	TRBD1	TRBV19	CASRKGRQGDADTQYF	TGTGCCAGTAGAAAAGGTCGGCAGGGGGACGCAGATACGCAGTATTTT
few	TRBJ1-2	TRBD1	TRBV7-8	CASSLASGQGGGYTF	TGTGCCAGCAGCTTAGCGTCGGGACAGGGTGGAGGCTACACCTTC
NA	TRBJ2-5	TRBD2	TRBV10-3	CAISESRASGGIQETQYF	TGTGCCATCAGTGAGTCGAGGGCTAGCGGGGGGATCCAAGAGACCCAGTACTTC
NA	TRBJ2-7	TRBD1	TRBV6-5	CASRTTGVAYEQYF	TGTGCCAGCAGGACGACAGGGGTGGCCTACGAGCAGTACTTC
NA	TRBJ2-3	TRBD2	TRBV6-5	CARSGGTPSTDTQYF	TGTGCCAGGTCGGGGGGGACCCCGAGCACAGATACGCAGTATTTT
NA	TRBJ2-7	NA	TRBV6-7	CASSYSRPGHSYEQYF	TGTGCCAGCAGTTACTCTCGCCCGGGACACTCCTACGAGCAGTACTTC
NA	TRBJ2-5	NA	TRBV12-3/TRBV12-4	CASSPGRGVTQYF	TGTGCCAGCAGTCCCGGCCGCGGGGTGACCCAGTACTTC
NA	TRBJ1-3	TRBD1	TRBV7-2	CASSLIPGGSGNTIYF	TGTGCCAGCAGCTTAATTCCAGGGGGCTCTGGAAACACCATATATTTT
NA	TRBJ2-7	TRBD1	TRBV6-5	CASSYQDRDYEQYF	TGTGCCAGCAGTTACCAAGACAGGGACTACGAGCAGTACTTC
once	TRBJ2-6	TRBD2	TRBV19	CATLPGGAGANVLTF	TGTGCCACCCTACCGGGGGGGGCTGGGGCCAACGTCCTGACTTTC
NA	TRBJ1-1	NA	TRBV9	CASSVTGSEAFF	TGTGCCAGCAGCGTGACCGGGAGTGAAGCTTTCTTT
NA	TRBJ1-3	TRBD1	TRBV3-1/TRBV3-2	CASSRDRASSGNTIYF	TGTGCCAGCAGCCGAGACAGGGCGAGCTCTGGAAACACCATATATTTT
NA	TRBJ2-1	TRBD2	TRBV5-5	CASSLAGLAGGPEQFF	TGTGCCAGCAGCTTGGCCGGGCTAGCGGGGGGCCCAGAGCAGTTCTTC
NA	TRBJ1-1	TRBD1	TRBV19	CASRGQGAANTEAFF	TGTGCCAGTAGAGGTCAGGGGGCGGCGAACACTGAAGCTTTCTTT
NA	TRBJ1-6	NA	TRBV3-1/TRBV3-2	CASSQDRRPGYNSPLHF	TGTGCCAGCAGCCAAGATCGGAGGCCGGGGTATAATTCACCCCTCCACTTT
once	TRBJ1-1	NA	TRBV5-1	CASSLAGDTEAFF	TGCGCCAGCAGCTTGGCAGGGGACACTGAAGCTTTCTTT
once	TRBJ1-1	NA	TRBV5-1	CASSLSTDSSTEAFF	TGCGCCAGCAGCCTAAGCACTGACAGTAGCACTGAAGCTTTCTTT
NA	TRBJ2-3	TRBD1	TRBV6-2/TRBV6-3	CASSYYPGTGSTDTQYF	TGTGCCAGCAGTTACTATCCAGGGACAGGGAGCACAGATACGCAGTATTTT
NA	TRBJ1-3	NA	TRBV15	CATSRDPRSGNTIYF	TGTGCCACCAGCAGAGATCCTCGCTCTGGAAACACCATATATTTT
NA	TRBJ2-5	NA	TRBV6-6	CASRRTPYQETQYF	TGTGCCAGCAGGCGGACACCCTACCAAGAGACCCAGTACTTC